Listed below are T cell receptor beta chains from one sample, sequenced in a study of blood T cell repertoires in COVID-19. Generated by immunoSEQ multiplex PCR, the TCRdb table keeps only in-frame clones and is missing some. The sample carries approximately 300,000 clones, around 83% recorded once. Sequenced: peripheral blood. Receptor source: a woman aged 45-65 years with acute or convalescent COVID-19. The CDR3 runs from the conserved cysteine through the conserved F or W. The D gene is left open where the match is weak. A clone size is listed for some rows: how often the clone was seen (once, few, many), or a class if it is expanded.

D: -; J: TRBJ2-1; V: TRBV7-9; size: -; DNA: TGTGCCAGCGCGGTTACTAACGGGAACAATGAGCAGTTCTTC; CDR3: CASAVTNGNNEQFF
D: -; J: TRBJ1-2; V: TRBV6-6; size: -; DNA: TGTGCCAGCAGTTACGACAGTGGCTACACCTTC; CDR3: CASSYDSGYTF
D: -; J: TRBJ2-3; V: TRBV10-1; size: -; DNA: TGCGCCAGCAGTGAGAACCAGGGGAAAGATACGCAGTATTTT; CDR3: CASSENQGKDTQYF
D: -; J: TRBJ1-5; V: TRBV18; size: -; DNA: TGTGCCAGCTCACCAGGAGGGGTCAATCAGCCCCAGCATTTT; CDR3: CASSPGGVNQPQHF
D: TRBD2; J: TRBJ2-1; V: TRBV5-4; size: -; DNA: TGTGCCAGCAGCCCGAGCGGGGGACCTTACAATGAGCAGTTCTTC; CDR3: CASSPSGGPYNEQFF
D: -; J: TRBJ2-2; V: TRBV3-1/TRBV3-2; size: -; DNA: TGTGCCAGCAGCCAAGAGGACTCCCTATATCCCGGGGAGCTGTTTTTT; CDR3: CASSQEDSLYPGELFF
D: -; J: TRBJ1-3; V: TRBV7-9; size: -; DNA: TGTGCCAGCAGCTTAGGGACAGAAGGAAACACCATATATTTT; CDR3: CASSLGTEGNTIYF
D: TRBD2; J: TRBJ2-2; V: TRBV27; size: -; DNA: TGTGCCAGCAGCCGTGGGGTAGCGGGGCCCGGGGAGCTGTTTTTT; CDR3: CASSRGVAGPGELFF
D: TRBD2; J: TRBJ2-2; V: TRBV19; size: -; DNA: TGTGCCAGTAGTATAGGGAGCGGGGCGAACACCGGGGAGCTGTTTTTT; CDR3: CASSIGSGANTGELFF
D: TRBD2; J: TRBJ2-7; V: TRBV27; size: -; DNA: TGTGCCAGCAGCCCCCGGCTAGCGGGAGCCGAGCAGTACTTC; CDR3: CASSPRLAGAEQYF
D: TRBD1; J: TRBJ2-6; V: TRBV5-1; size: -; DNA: TGCGCCAGCGGCCGGACAGGGAGCTCTGGGGCCAACGTCCTGACTTTC; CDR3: CASGRTGSSGANVLTF
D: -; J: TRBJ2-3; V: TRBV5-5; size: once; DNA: TGTGCCAGCAGCTTCTCGAGTGCAGATACGCAGTATTTT; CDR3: CASSFSSADTQYF
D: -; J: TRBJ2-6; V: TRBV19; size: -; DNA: TGTGCCAGTAGTATTCAGGTTTTTGGCTCTGGGGCCAACGTCCTGACTTTC; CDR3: CASSIQVFGSGANVLTF
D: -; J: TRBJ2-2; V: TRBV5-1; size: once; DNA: TGCGCCAGCAGCCAGAGACAGGATGACACCGGGGAGCTGTTTTTT; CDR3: CASSQRQDDTGELFF
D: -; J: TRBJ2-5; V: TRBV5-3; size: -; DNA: TGTGCCAGAAGCTTGGTGGGTAGCGGTTCCGAAGGAGAGACCCAGTACTTC; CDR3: CARSLVGSGSEGETQYF